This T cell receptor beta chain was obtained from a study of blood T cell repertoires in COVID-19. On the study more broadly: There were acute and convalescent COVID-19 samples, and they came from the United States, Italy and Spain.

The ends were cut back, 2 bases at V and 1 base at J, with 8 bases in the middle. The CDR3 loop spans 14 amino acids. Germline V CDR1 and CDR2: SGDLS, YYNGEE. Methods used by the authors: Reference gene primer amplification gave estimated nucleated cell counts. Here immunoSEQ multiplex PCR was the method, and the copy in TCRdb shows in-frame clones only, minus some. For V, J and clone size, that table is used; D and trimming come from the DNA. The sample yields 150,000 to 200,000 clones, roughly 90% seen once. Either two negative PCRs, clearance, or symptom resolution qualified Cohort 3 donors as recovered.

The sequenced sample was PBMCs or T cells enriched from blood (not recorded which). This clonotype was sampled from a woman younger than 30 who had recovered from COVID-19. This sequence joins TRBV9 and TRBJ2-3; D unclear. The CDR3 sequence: CASSVGSGTDTQYF. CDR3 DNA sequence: TGTGCCAGCAGCGTCGGCAGCGGCACAGATACGCAGTATTTT. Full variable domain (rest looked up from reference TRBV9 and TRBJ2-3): DSGVTQTPKHLITATGQRVTLRCSPRSGDLSVYWYQQSLDQGLQFLIQYYNGEERAKGNILERFSAQQFPDLHSELNLSSLELGDSALYFCASSVGSGTDTQYFGPGTRLTVL.